The 25 T cell receptor beta chains given below trace back to one sample, sequenced in a study of blood T cell repertoires in COVID-19. Assay: immunoSEQ multiplex PCR; the TCRdb copy retains only in-frame clones and omits some. The sample comprises about 170,000 clones, 80% to 85% of which are singletons, and less than 3% rests with the top ten. The sequencing input was peripheral blood. These receptors were obtained from a human donor with acute or convalescent COVID-19. The donor label of this sample is uncertain.

V gene TRBV15 combines with J gene TRBJ2-7; weak D call: TRBD1 (6 bases). The length of the CDR3 is 14 residues. Germline V lookup: CDR1 LNHNV, CDR2 YYDKDF (reference sequence). V was trimmed by 10 bases and J by 6 bases, leaving 22 bases between them. CDR3 sequence: CANPFQGLHGEQYF. For the CDR3, the DNA is TGTGCCAACCCTTTCCAGGGGCTGCACGGCGAGCAGTACTTC.

This clone was observed a handful of times. The chain combines TRBV30 with TRBJ1-4; D possibly corresponds to TRBD1 (6 bases). This CDR3 is built from 12 residues. Per the germline V gene, CDR1 is GTSNPN and CDR2 is SVGIG (reference sequence). Deletions cut 4 bases from V and 8 bases from J, with 11 bases between. For the CDR3, the DNA is TGTGCCTGGACCAGGGGTGACGAAAAACTGTTTTTT. Encoded protein: CAWTRGDEKLFF.

V is TRBV18 and J is TRBJ2-2; 9 bases align to TRBD2. Trimming removed 0 bases from V and 4 bases from J; junction bases left unmatched: 3. CDR1 and CDR2 from the germline V gene are KGHSH and LQKENI. The length of the CDR3 is 16 residues. The CDR3 loop is CASSPPLLAGTGELFF. DNA of the CDR3: TGTGCCAGCTCACCACCTTTACTAGCGGGCACCGGGGAGCTGTTTTTT.

The rearrangement joins TRBV10-3 to TRBJ2-3; 8 nucleotides align to TRBD2. The CDR3 is 19 amino acids. Per the germline V gene, CDR1 is ENHRY and CDR2 is SYGVKD. Unmatched junction bases numbered 13, after V lost 0 bases and J lost 2 bases. The CDR3 sequence is CAISESRRASGRLTDTQYF. The DNA of the CDR3 is TGTGCCATCAGTGAGTCTAGGAGGGCTAGCGGGCGACTCACAGATACGCAGTATTTT.

The chain recombines TRBV7-2 with TRBJ2-7; 12 bases map to TRBD2. The V segment lost 5 bases and the J segment 7 bases; nucleotides outside the gene matches: 6. This CDR3 comprises 14 residues. In germline, CDR1 is SGHTA, CDR2 FQGNSA. The CDR3 here is CASSPELAGGEQYF. The CDR3 DNA follows: TGTGCCAGCAGCCCCGAGCTAGCGGGAGGGGAGCAGTACTTC.

The chain's CDR3 is CASSFSLALPSSYNSPLHF. For the CDR3, the DNA is TGTGCCAGCAGTTTTAGCCTGGCCCTTCCGAGCTCCTATAATTCACCCCTCCACTTT. The chain uses TRBV2 and TRBJ1-6; D is unresolved. Trimming took off 5 bases at V and 0 bases at J, with 20 bases between the two ends. From germline, CDR1 is SNHLY and CDR2 FYNNEI. The CDR3 is 19 residues long.

The chain has TRBV6-5 and TRBJ1-1; D not certain. V lost 6 bases to trimming and J lost 3 bases, with 11 bases between them. Germline V gene lookup returns CDR1 MNHEY and CDR2 SVGAGI. The CDR3 has 13 amino acids. DNA for the CDR3: TGTGCCAGCAGGTCCGGGAGGGACACTGAAGCTTTCTTT. It specifies CASRSGRDTEAFF.

The rearrangement uses TRBV4-1 and TRBJ1-5, with TRBD1 matching over 10 bases. The CDR3 covers 17 residues. The trim removed 4 bases at V and 5 bases at J, leaving 11 bases unmatched. In germline, CDR1 is MGHRA, CDR2 YSYEKL. The CDR3 spells CASSPWDRGGTDQPQHF. The CDR3, as DNA: TGCGCCAGCAGCCCCTGGGACAGGGGAGGCACGGATCAGCCCCAGCATTTT.

The V and J genes are TRBV7-2 and TRBJ2-3; 11 nucleotides match TRBD2. Germline CDR1 and CDR2: SGHTA and FQGNSA. The CDR3 runs 14 residues. V gave up 7 bases and J gave up 6 bases; unmatched junction bases: 6. In nucleotides, the CDR3 is TGTGCCAGCATCATTAGCGGGAGGGCGGATACGCAGTATTTT. Its translation is CASIISGRADTQYF.

This chain links TRBV11-3 with TRBJ2-1; a possible D gene is TRBD2 (6 bases). The CDR3 runs 16 residues. V shed 5 bases and J shed 2 bases, with 16 bases lying between them. Germline-derived CDR1 and CDR2 are SGHNT and YENEEA. This CDR3 reads CASSQGAGGAYNEQFF. CDR3 in DNA: TGTGCCAGCAGCCAAGGGGCCGGGGGAGCCTACAATGAGCAGTTCTTC.

The chain combines TRBV19 with TRBJ2-7; D gene unclear. There are 12 residues in the CDR3. Trimming cost V 5 bases and J 4 bases, with 9 bases left between them. Germline CDR1 is LNHDA and CDR2 is SQIVND (reference sequence). The CDR3 DNA sequence: TGTGCCAGTAGTGTGACTGGTTACGAGCAGTACTTC. The encoded protein is CASSVTGYEQYF.

Worth noting for this clone: Other DNA sequences of this sample code for an identical CDR3. The V call is TRBV28, the J call TRBJ1-5; weak D call: TRBD1 (6 bases). The V end lost 6 bases, the J end lost 4 bases, and 7 bases lay between the germline ends. The germline gives CDR1 MDHEN, CDR2 SYDVKM. This CDR3 has 12 residues. This chain's CDR3 is CASRTGNQPQHF. CDR3 nucleotides: TGTGCCAGCAGAACAGGGAATCAGCCCCAGCATTTT.

This chain connects TRBV30 to TRBJ2-5, with D perhaps TRBD1 (5 bases). This CDR3 has 15 residues. Trimming cost V 2 bases and J 5 bases, with 18 bases left between them. Germline V gene sequence: CDR1 GTSNPN, CDR2 SVGIG (reference sequence). The DNA of the CDR3 is TGTGCCTGGAGTCAACAGGCGGCGTTAGGGGAGACCCAGTACTTC. Translating gives CAWSQQAALGETQYF.

The chain recombines TRBV2 with TRBJ1-5; D call uncertain. The germline V gene has CDR1 SNHLY and CDR2 FYNNEI. V was shortened by 6 bases and J by 2 bases, with 8 bases between the two germline ends. This CDR3 is built from 13 residues. As DNA, the CDR3 is TGTGCCAGCAGGTGGGAGGGCAATCAGCCCCAGCATTTT. The encoded protein is CASRWEGNQPQHF.

V gene TRBV28 combines with J gene TRBJ2-3; TRBD2 aligns across 9 bases. The CDR3 is 15 amino acids. Looked up from germline, CDR1 is MDHEN and CDR2 is SYDVKM. Losses at the gene ends were 9 bases for V and 8 bases for J; bases not matched to a gene: 15. CDR3: CASGRLREGLSTQYF. DNA of the CDR3: TGTGCCAGTGGGAGATTGCGGGAGGGCCTCTCTACGCAGTATTTT.

The chain has TRBV11-2 and TRBJ1-5, with D perhaps TRBD1 (5 bases). The CDR3 runs to 14 residues. The germline V and J ends were trimmed by 5 bases and 0 bases, with 8 bases remaining between them. The germline gives CDR1 SGHAT, CDR2 FQNNGV. CDR3 sequence reads: CASSPDSSNQPQHF. CDR3 DNA: TGTGCCAGCAGCCCCGACAGTAGCAATCAGCCCCAGCATTTT.

The chain recombines TRBV18 with TRBJ1-3; possibly TRBD1 for D (5 bases). V was pared by 2 bases and J by 2 bases, with 10 bases between. Germline values: CDR1 KGHSH, CDR2 LQKENI. CDR3 length: 15 residues. Written as DNA, the CDR3 is TGTGCCAGCTCACCAGAAGGGGTAGCTGGAAACACCATATATTTT. Amino acid sequence: CASSPEGVAGNTIYF. The variable domain in full, with the rest retrieved from reference TRBV18 and TRBJ1-3, is NAGVMQNPRHLVRRRGQEARLRCSPMKGHSHVYWYRQLPEEGLKFMVYLQKENIIDESGMPKERFSAEFPKEGPSILRIQQVVRGDSAAYFCASSPEGVAGNTIYFGEGSWLTVV.

The chain carries TRBV6-6 and TRBJ1-5; 9 bases match TRBD1. The J segment lost 3 bases and the V segment lost 5 bases, leaving 11 bases of the junction unmatched. The CDR3 loop spans 17 amino acids. Germline V lookup: CDR1 MNHNY, CDR2 SVGAGI (reference sequence). This CDR3 reads CASSRWTGTGNNQPQHF. The CDR3 DNA sequence: TGTGCCAGCAGTCGATGGACTGGGACAGGGAACAATCAGCCCCAGCATTTT.

The chain recombines TRBV18 with TRBJ1-2, with TRBD1 as a possible D gene (6 bases). The CDR3 is 16 residues long. V was clipped by 2 bases and J by 8 bases, with 21 bases between them. CDR1 is KGHSH and CDR2 is LQKENI in the germline V gene. This CDR3 reads CASSPGDTRVGDGYTF. As DNA, the CDR3 is TGTGCCAGCTCACCAGGGGACACGAGGGTTGGTGACGGCTACACCTTC.

The genes are TRBV10-3 and TRBJ2-1; tentative D call: TRBD2 (6 bases). The germline V and J ends were trimmed by 6 bases and 6 bases, with 12 bases remaining between them. Germline V lookup: CDR1 ENHRY, CDR2 SYGVKD. The CDR3 spans 13 residues. The CDR3 nucleotides are TGTGCCATCAGGGAGGGGAGAGGCAATGAGCAGTTCTTC. The encoded protein is CAIREGRGNEQFF.

The chain uses TRBV13 and TRBJ2-3; 12 positions agree with TRBD2. V was clipped by 6 bases and J by 3 bases; unmatched bases: 13. The V gene's germline CDR1 is PRHDT and CDR2 FYEKMQ (reference sequence). The CDR3 has 18 amino acids. The CDR3 is CASSLKTSGSGATDTQYF. Written as DNA, the CDR3 is TGTGCCAGCAGTTTAAAGACTAGCGGGAGTGGAGCGACAGATACGCAGTATTTT.

The V and J genes are TRBV7-2 and TRBJ2-1; 10 nucleotides align to TRBD1. CDR1 and CDR2 (germline): SGHTA, FQGNSA. The CDR3 totals 15 residues. The trim removed 1 base at V and 7 bases at J, leaving 4 bases unmatched. The CDR3 sequence: CASSLGQGALNEQFF. The CDR3 region has the DNA TGTGCCAGCAGCTTAGGACAGGGGGCGCTTAATGAGCAGTTCTTC.

The V gene is TRBV12-3 or TRBV12-4, the J gene TRBJ2-1; D might be TRBD2 (6 bases). The CDR3 spans 13 residues. Trimming removed 6 bases at V and 12 bases at J, with 18 bases between. CDR3 sequence (DNA): TGTGCCAGCAGCCCCCCGGGGACCGGGGGGCAGTTCTTC. Its translation: CASSPPGTGGQFF.

The rearrangement links TRBV30 to TRBJ1-1; TRBD1 agrees at 8 bases. Germline values: CDR1 GTSNPN, CDR2 SVGIG (reference sequence). CDR3 length: 13 amino acids. The V gene end was trimmed by 4 bases and the J gene end by 2 bases; junction bases not matched to a gene: 3. CDR3 residues: CAWIDRGNTEAFF. CDR3 in DNA: TGTGCCTGGATCGACAGGGGTAACACTGAAGCTTTCTTT.

This chain connects TRBV28 to TRBJ1-1, with D unclear. The V end lost 4 bases, the J end lost 1 base, and 4 bases lay between the germline ends. CDR1 and CDR2 from the germline V gene are MDHEN and SYDVKM. This CDR3 has 12 amino acids. In DNA form, the CDR3 reads TGTGCCAGCAGTTCAGGGAACACTGAAGCTTTCTTT. As protein: CASSSGNTEAFF.